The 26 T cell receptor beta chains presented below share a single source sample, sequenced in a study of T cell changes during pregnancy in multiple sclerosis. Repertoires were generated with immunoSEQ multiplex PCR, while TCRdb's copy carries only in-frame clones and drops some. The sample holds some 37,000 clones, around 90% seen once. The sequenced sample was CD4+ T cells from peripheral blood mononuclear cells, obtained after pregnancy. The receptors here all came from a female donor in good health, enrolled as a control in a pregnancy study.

As DNA, the CDR3 is TGCGCCAGCAGCTTGGGGACATTCGCCACTGAAGCTTTCTTT. Translating it yields CASSLGTFATEAFF. V gene TRBV5-1 combines with J gene TRBJ1-1; possibly TRBD1 for D (5 bases). V was trimmed by 0 bases and J by 4 bases, leaving 10 bases between them. The CDR3 totals 14 residues. CDR1 and CDR2 (germline): SGHRS, YFSETQ.

CDR3 nucleotides: TGTGCCTGGAGTGGGCAGGGTAGCAATCAGCCCCAGCATTTT. Translating it yields CAWSGQGSNQPQHF. V is TRBV30 and J is TRBJ1-5; perhaps TRBD1 as D (5 bases). V was trimmed by 1 base and J by 0 bases, leaving 7 bases between them. From germline, CDR1 is GTSNPN and CDR2 SVGIG (reference sequence). The CDR3 sequence is 14 residues long.

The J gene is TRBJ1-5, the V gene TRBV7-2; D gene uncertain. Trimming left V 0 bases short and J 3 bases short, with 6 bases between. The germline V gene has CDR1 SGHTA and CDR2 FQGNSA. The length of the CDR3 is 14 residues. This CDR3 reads CASSLAAANQPQHF. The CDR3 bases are TGTGCCAGCAGCTTAGCGGCGGCCAATCAGCCCCAGCATTTT.

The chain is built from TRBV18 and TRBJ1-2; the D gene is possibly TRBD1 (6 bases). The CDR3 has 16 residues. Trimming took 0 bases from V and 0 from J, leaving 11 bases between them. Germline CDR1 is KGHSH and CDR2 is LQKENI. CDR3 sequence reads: CASSPPGGGPNYGYTF. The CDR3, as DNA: TGTGCCAGCTCACCACCGGGCGGGGGGCCTAACTATGGCTACACCTTC.

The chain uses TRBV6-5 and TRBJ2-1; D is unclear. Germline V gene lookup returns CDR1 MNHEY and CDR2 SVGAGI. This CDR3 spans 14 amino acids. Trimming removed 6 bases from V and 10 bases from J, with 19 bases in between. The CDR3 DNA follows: TGTGCCAGCAGCCCCACTTACAATGCCGGGGAGCAGTTCTTC. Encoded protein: CASSPTYNAGEQFF.

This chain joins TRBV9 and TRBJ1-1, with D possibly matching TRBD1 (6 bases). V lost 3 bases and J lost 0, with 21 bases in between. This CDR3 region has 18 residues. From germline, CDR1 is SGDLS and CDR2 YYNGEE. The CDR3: CASSAHGLGGKVNTEAFF. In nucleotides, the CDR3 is TGTGCCAGCAGCGCCCACGGACTTGGGGGCAAGGTGAACACTGAAGCTTTCTTT.

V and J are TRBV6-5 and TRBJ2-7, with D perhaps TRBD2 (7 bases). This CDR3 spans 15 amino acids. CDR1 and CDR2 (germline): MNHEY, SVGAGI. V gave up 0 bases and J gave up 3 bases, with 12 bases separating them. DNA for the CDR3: TGTGCCAGCAGTTACTCGAGGGGGGGGAACTACGAGCAGTACTTC. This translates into CASSYSRGGNYEQYF.

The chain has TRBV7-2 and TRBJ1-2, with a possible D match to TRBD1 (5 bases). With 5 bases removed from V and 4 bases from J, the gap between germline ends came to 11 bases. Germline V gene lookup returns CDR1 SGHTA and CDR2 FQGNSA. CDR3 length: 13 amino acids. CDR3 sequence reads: CASSRRGLYGYTF. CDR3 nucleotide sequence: TGTGCCAGCAGCCGGAGGGGCCTCTATGGCTACACCTTC. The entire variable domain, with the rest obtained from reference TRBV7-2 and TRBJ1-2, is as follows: GAGVSQSPSNKVTEKGKDVELRCDPISGHTALYWYRQSLGQGLEFLIYFQGNSAPDKSGLPSDRFSAERTGGSVSTLTIQRTQQEDSAVYLCASSRRGLYGYTFGSGTRLTVV.

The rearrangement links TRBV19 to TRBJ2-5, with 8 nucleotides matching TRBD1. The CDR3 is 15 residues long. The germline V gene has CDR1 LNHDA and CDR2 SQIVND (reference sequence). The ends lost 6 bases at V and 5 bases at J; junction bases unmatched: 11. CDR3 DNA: TGTGCCAGTAGCCGCAGACCAGGGGGCTGGGAGACCCAGTACTTC. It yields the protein CASSRRPGGWETQYF.

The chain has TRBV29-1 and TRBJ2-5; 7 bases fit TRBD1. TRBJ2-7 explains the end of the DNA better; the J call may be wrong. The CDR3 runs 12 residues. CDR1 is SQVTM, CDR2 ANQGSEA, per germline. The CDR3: CSGRDSHYEQYF. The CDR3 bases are TGCAGCGGCAGGGACAGCCACTACGAGCAGTACTTC.

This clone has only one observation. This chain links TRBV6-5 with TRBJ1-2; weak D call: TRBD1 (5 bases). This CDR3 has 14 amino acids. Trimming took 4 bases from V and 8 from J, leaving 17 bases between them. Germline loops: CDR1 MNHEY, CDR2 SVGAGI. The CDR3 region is CASSLIAGKGGYTF. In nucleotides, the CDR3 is TGTGCCAGCAGTTTGATCGCAGGGAAGGGCGGCTACACCTTC.

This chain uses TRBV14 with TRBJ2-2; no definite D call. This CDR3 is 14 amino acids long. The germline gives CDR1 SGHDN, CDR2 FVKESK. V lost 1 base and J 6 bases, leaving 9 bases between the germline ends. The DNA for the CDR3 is TGTGCCAGCAGCCAAGGTTACGCAGCCGGGGAGCTGTTTTTT. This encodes CASSQGYAAGELFF. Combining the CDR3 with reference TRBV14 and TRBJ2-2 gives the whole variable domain EAGVTQFPSHSVIEKGQTVTLRCDPISGHDNLYWYRRVMGKEIKFLLHFVKESKQDESGMPNNRFLAERTGGTYSTLKVQPAELEDSGVYFCASSQGYAAGELFFGEGSRLTVL.

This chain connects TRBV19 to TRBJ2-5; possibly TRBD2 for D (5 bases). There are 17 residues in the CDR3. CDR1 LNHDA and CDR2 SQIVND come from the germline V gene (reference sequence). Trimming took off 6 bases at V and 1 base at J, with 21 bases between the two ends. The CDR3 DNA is TGTGCCAGTAGCCACCCCGGGGTGCGGACCTTCCAAGAGACCCAGTACTTC. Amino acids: CASSHPGVRTFQETQYF.

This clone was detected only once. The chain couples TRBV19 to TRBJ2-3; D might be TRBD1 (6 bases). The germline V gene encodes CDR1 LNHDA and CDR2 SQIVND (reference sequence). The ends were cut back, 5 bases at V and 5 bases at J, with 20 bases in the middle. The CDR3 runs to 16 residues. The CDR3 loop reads CASSYDRTVSKDTQYF. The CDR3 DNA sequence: TGTGCCAGTAGTTATGACCGGACAGTTTCTAAAGATACGCAGTATTTT.

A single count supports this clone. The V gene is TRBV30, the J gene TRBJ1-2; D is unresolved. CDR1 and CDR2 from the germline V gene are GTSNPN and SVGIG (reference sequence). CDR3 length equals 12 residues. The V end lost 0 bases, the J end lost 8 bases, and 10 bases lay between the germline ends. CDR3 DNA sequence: TGTGCCTGGAGTGTACTGGTATCGGGCTACACCTTC. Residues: CAWSVLVSGYTF.

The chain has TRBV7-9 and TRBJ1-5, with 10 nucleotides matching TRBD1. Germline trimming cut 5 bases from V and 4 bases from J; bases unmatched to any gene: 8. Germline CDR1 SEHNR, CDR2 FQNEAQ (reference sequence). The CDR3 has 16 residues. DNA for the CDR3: TGTGCCAGCAGCACGACAGGGGGCCTCGGGAATCAGCCCCAGCATTTT. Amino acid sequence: CASSTTGGLGNQPQHF.

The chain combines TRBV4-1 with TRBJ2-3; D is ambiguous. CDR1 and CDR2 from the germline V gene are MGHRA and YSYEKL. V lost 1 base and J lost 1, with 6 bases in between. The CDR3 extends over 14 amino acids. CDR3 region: CASSQALGTDTQYF. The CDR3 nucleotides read TGCGCCAGCAGCCAAGCCCTAGGCACAGATACGCAGTATTTT.

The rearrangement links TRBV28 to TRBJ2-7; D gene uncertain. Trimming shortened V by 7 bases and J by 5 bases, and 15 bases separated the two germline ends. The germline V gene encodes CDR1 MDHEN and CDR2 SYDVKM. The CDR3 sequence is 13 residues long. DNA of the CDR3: TGTGCCAGCATCAACAGTCGGTGGGACGAGCAGTACTTC. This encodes CASINSRWDEQYF.

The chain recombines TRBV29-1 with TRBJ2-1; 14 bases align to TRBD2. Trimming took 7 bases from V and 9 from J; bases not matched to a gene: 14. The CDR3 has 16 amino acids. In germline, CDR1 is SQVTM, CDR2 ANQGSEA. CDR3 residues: CSASGTSGSAGGEQFF. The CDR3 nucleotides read TGCAGCGCCTCCGGGACTAGCGGGAGTGCGGGTGGTGAGCAGTTCTTC.

The CDR3 loop is CASSPPGTGYGYTF. In DNA, the CDR3 is TGTGCCAGCTCACCACCGGGGACAGGGTATGGCTACACCTTC. V is TRBV18 and J is TRBJ1-2; 9 nucleotides align to TRBD1. CDR3 size: 14 residues. Germline V CDR1 and CDR2: KGHSH, LQKENI. J lost 5 bases, V lost 0 bases, and 1 base had no gene match.

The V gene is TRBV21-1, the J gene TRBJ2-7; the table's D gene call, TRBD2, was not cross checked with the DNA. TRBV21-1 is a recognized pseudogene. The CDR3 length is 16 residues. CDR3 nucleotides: TGTGCCAGCAGCATTATACCCCCCCGGAGCTCCTACGAGCAGTACTTC. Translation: CASSIIPPRSSYEQYF.

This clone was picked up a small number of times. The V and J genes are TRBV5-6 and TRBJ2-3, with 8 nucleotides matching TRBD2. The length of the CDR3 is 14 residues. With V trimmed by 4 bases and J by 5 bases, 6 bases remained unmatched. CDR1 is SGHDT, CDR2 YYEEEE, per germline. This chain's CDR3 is CASSPAGVGDTQYF. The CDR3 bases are TGTGCCAGCAGCCCAGCGGGAGTGGGAGATACGCAGTATTTT.

CDR3 sequence: CASSLGVGAEAKNIQYF. The CDR3 nucleotides are TGTGCCAGCAGCTTAGGAGTGGGGGCGGAGGCCAAAAACATTCAGTACTTC. The chain carries TRBV11-2 and TRBJ2-4; D perhaps matches TRBD1 (6 bases). CDR3 length: 17 amino acids. V gave up 1 base and J gave up 1 base, with 14 bases separating them. The germline CDR1 and CDR2 sequences are SGHAT and FQNNGV.

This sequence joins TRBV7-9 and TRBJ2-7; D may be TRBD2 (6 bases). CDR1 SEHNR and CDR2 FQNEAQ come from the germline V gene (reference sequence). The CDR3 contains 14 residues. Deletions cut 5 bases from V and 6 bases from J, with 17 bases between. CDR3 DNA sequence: TGTGCCAGCAGCCCGTGGGGGGAGTACAGCGAGCAGTACTTC. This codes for CASSPWGEYSEQYF.

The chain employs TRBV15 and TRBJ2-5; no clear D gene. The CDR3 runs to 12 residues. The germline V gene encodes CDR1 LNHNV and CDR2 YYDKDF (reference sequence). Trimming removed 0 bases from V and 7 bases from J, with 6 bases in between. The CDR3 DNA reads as TGTGCCACCAGCAGAGAAGCAGGGACCCAGTACTTC. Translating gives CATSREAGTQYF. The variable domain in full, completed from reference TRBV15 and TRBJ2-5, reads DAMVIQNPRYQVTQFGKPVTLSCSQTLNHNVMYWYQQKSSQAPKLLFHYYDKDFNNEADTPDNFQSRRPNTSFCFLDIRSPGLGDTAMYLCATSREAGTQYFGPGTRLLVL.

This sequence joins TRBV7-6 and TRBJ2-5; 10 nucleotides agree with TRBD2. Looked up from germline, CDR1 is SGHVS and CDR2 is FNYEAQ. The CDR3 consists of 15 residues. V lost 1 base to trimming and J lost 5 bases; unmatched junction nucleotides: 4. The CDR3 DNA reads TGTGCCAGCAGCTTAGTTGGAGCGGGAGGGGAGACCCAGTACTTC. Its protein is CASSLVGAGGETQYF.